The 23 T cell receptor beta chains presented below share a single source sample, sequenced in a study of cytotoxic CD8 clonotypes in ibrutinib-treated CLL. The repertoire was sequenced with immunoSEQ multiplex PCR; TCRdb's copy has only in-frame clones and lacks some. The repertoire holds under 150,000 clones, with over 75% as singletons. Material: PBMCs, obtained after 36 months of ibrutinib treatment. Receptor source: a human donor with chronic lymphocytic leukemia.

This chain links TRBV5-8 with TRBJ1-5; 7 bases match TRBD1. Unmatched junction bases numbered 4, after V lost 0 bases and J lost 4 bases. From germline, CDR1 is SGHTS and CDR2 YDEGEE. The CDR3 loop spans 15 amino acids. The CDR3 sequence: CASSLGQGRNQPQHF. For the CDR3, the DNA is TGTGCCAGCAGCTTGGGACAGGGAAGAAATCAGCCCCAGCATTTT.

This clone occurred once. The chain carries TRBV7-2 and TRBJ1-4; 10 bases fit TRBD1. The CDR3 sequence is 13 residues long. With 6 bases clipped from V and 9 bases from J, the junction kept 4 bases outside the gene matches. CDR1 is SGHTA and CDR2 is FQGNSA in the germline V gene. In DNA, the CDR3 is TGTGCCAGCAGTCCGGGACAGGGGCAAAAACTGTTTTTT. It specifies CASSPGQGQKLFF.

This rearrangement joins TRBV15 to TRBJ2-1; 10 bases align to TRBD2. CDR3 length: 15 amino acids. Trimming at V came to 0 bases and at J to 10 bases, leaving 6 bases not matched to a gene. Per the germline V gene, CDR1 is LNHNV and CDR2 is YYDKDF (reference sequence). CDR3 amino acids: CATSRDFLAGEEQFF. CDR3 DNA: TGTGCCACCAGCAGAGATTTCCTAGCGGGAGAGGAGCAGTTCTTC.

In the case of this clone: In the same sample, other DNA sequences code for this CDR3. The genes are TRBV5-1 and TRBJ2-5, with 10 bases matching TRBD1. The CDR3 is made up of 14 amino acids. Germline CDR1 and CDR2: SGHRS and YFSETQ. V shed 2 bases, J shed 5 bases, and the junction held 3 bases outside the gene matches. The CDR3 reads CASSFGTGEETQYF. CDR3 nucleotides: TGCGCCAGCAGCTTCGGGACAGGGGAGGAGACCCAGTACTTC.

The chain joins TRBV18 to TRBJ2-3, with 8 bases matching TRBD2. Germline V lookup: CDR1 KGHSH, CDR2 LQKENI. With V trimmed by 1 base and J by 3 bases, 6 bases remained unmatched. This CDR3 has 16 amino acids. The CDR3 DNA reads as TGTGCCAGCTCACCACGATCGGGGGGGCTAACAGATACGCAGTATTTT. This encodes CASSPRSGGLTDTQYF.

This clone was seen a few times. V usage is TRBV15 and J usage is TRBJ1-3, with 7 bases that match TRBD1. Germline trimming cut 3 bases from V and 2 bases from J; bases unmatched to any gene: 4. The CDR3 covers 15 residues. Germline loops: CDR1 LNHNV, CDR2 YYDKDF (reference sequence). The CDR3 reads CATSRPGTAGNTIYF. The CDR3 bases are TGTGCCACCAGCAGGCCAGGGACAGCTGGAAACACCATATATTTT.

V gene TRBV2 combines with J gene TRBJ2-3, with D possibly being TRBD2 (6 bases). V lost 4 bases and J lost 5, with 16 bases in between. CDR3 length: 15 amino acids. Looked up from germline, CDR1 is SNHLY and CDR2 is FYNNEI. CDR3 nucleotide sequence: TGTGCCAGCAGTGGGGGAGCGGGTGCGAAAGATACGCAGTATTTT. Translated, it gives CASSGGAGAKDTQYF.

As regards this clone: Given the absence of the conserved phenylalanine or tryptophan at the CDR3 end, a read error is likely. It is unclear where the CDR3 begins or ends on the DNA, so no DNA is shown, and the CDR3 is as TCRdb lists it. The chain employs TRBV28 and TRBJ2-7; the table's D call TRBD1 went unverified against the DNA. The CDR3 has 14 residues if both end residues are counted. Germline CDR1 reads MDHEN; CDR2 reads SYDVKM. Here the CDR3 reads CASSSPGTGPGAWI.

The V and J genes are TRBV19 and TRBJ2-2, with no clear D. CDR3 length equals 15 residues. Germline V CDR1 and CDR2: LNHDA, SQIVND (reference sequence). Trimming removed 8 bases at V and 0 bases at J, with 13 bases between. Written as DNA, the CDR3 is TGTGCCAGTCGAACCGGGTCCTCGAACACCGGGGAGCTGTTTTTT. This codes for CASRTGSSNTGELFF.

In nucleotides, the CDR3 is TGTGCCAGCAGCCCGAATACTTACGAGCAGTACTTC. This gives the protein CASSPNTYEQYF. The chain joins TRBV13 to TRBJ2-7, with D unclear. The germline CDR1 and CDR2 sequences are PRHDT and FYEKMQ (reference sequence). Trimming took off 5 bases at V and 4 bases at J, with 9 bases between the two ends. The CDR3 extends over 12 amino acids. The entire variable domain, with the rest obtained from reference TRBV13 and TRBJ2-7, is as follows: AAGVIQSPRHLIKEKRETATLKCYPIPRHDTVYWYQQGPGQDPQFLISFYEKMQSDKGSIPDRFSAQQFSDYHSELNMSSLELGDSALYFCASSPNTYEQYFGPGTRLTVT.

The V gene is TRBV18, the J gene TRBJ2-3, with D possibly matching TRBD1 (6 bases). Germline V gene sequence: CDR1 KGHSH, CDR2 LQKENI. CDR3 size: 13 residues. V shed 1 base and J shed 6 bases, with 8 bases lying between them. The CDR3 is CASSPHRDDTQYF. The CDR3 nucleotides are TGTGCCAGCTCACCACACAGGGATGATACGCAGTATTTT.

This clone was detected only a few times. The chain joins TRBV6-5 to TRBJ2-2, with D tentatively TRBD2 (5 bases). CDR3 size: 15 residues. With 0 bases removed from V and 5 bases from J, the gap between germline ends came to 10 bases. Germline V gives CDR1 MNHEY, CDR2 SVGAGI. CDR3 in amino acids: CASSYSTRDTGELFF. In DNA form, the CDR3 reads TGTGCCAGCAGTTACTCGACCCGGGATACCGGGGAGCTGTTTTTT.

This clone showed up just once. This chain links TRBV28 with TRBJ2-2; D remains ambiguous. The CDR3 runs to 17 residues. Per germline, CDR1 MDHEN and CDR2 SYDVKM. V was cut by 5 bases and J by 4 bases, with 20 bases left in between. Here the CDR3 reads CASSLGPPKRPTGELFF. The CDR3 nucleotides read TGTGCCAGCAGTCTCGGACCGCCTAAGCGTCCCACCGGGGAGCTGTTTTTT. Complete variable domain (other parts from reference TRBV28 and TRBJ2-2): DVKVTQSSRYLVKRTGEKVFLECVQDMDHENMFWYRQDPGLGLRLIYFSYDVKMKEKGDIPEGYSVSREKKERFSLILESASTNQTSMYLCASSLGPPKRPTGELFFGEGSRLTVL.

The rearrangement links TRBV6-5 to TRBJ1-4, with 7 positions matching TRBD1. The germline V gene has CDR1 MNHEY and CDR2 SVGAGI. CDR3 size: 15 residues. The junction had 13 bases not matched to a gene; V was cut back by 5 bases and J by 10 bases. The CDR3 coding sequence is TGTGCCAGCAGTGGGGACAGAGACAGGACGTCAAAACTGTTTTTT. Amino acids: CASSGDRDRTSKLFF.

The chain carries TRBV7-2 and TRBJ2-7, with a tentative D call TRBD2 (5 bases). CDR3 length: 17 residues. The germline V and J ends were trimmed by 5 bases and 0 bases, with 20 bases remaining between them. Looked up from germline, CDR1 is SGHTA and CDR2 is FQGNSA. The CDR3 DNA sequence: TGTGCCAGCAGCCCCCCCCGCGGCGGACTGATCTCCTACGAGCAGTACTTC. It specifies CASSPPRGGLISYEQYF.

This chain connects TRBV15 to TRBJ2-1; 7 bases are a match to TRBD2. This CDR3 comprises 15 residues. Germline values: CDR1 LNHNV, CDR2 YYDKDF (reference sequence). V shed 6 bases and J 3 bases; nucleotides not matched to a gene: 8. CDR3 coding DNA: TGTGCCACCAGTATAGCGGGTACCTACTACAATGAGCAGTTCTTC. Translated: CATSIAGTYYNEQFF.

The J gene is TRBJ2-3, the V gene TRBV6-5; D unresolved. The CDR3 totals 11 residues. In germline, CDR1 is MNHEY, CDR2 SVGAGI. V lost 5 bases to trimming and J lost 0 bases, with 0 bases between them. In DNA, the CDR3 is TGTGCCAGCAGTAGCACAGATACGCAGTATTTT. It specifies CASSSTDTQYF.

The chain has TRBV19 and TRBJ1-4; tentative D call: TRBD1 (5 bases). Trimming removed 8 bases at V and 7 bases at J, with 17 bases between. CDR1 and CDR2 (germline): LNHDA, SQIVND (reference sequence). The CDR3 sequence is 14 residues long. CDR3: CASRDWGGIEKLFF. In DNA, the CDR3 is TGTGCCAGTCGGGATTGGGGGGGGATTGAAAAACTGTTTTTT.

The chain carries TRBV30 and TRBJ2-7, with D tentatively TRBD1 (5 bases). Germline V gene lookup returns CDR1 GTSNPN and CDR2 SVGIG (reference sequence). Trimming took 1 base from V and 1 from J, leaving 11 bases between them. The CDR3 has 14 residues. The CDR3, as DNA: TGTGCCTGGAGTGGGAACAGGAGATCCTACGAGCAGTACTTC. Translation: CAWSGNRRSYEQYF.

This clone has a single count. This rearrangement joins TRBV5-4 to TRBJ2-3; D is ambiguous. Germline CDR1 reads SGHNT; CDR2 reads YYREEE (reference sequence). The V gene lost 7 bases and the J gene lost 4 bases, with 10 bases spanning the gap. The CDR3 loop spans 12 amino acids. The CDR3 sequence: CASATTPDTQYF. The CDR3 DNA reads TGTGCCAGCGCAACCACTCCAGATACGCAGTATTTT.

The chain has TRBV15 and TRBJ2-5; no reliable D call. CDR1 LNHNV and CDR2 YYDKDF come from the germline V gene (reference sequence). V was shortened by 6 bases and J by 7 bases, with 21 bases between the two germline ends. The CDR3 loop spans 15 amino acids. CDR3: CATSPEGGTWGTQYF. The CDR3 DNA is TGTGCCACCAGTCCTGAAGGCGGTACCTGGGGGACCCAGTACTTC.

The chain joins TRBV5-1 to TRBJ1-1; 8 nucleotides match TRBD1. This CDR3 has 16 amino acids. Losses at the gene ends were 0 bases for V and 4 bases for J; bases not matched to a gene: 8. Germline V CDR1 and CDR2: SGHRS, YFSETQ. The CDR3 is CASSLEFWQGATEAFF. In DNA, the CDR3 is TGCGCCAGCAGCTTGGAATTCTGGCAGGGGGCCACTGAAGCTTTCTTT.

This clone was counted once. The genes are TRBV18 and TRBJ2-1, with no clear D. V lost 2 bases and J lost 5, with 4 bases in between. Germline lookup yields CDR1 KGHSH and CDR2 LQKENI. CDR3 length: 12 amino acids. CDR3 nucleotide sequence: TGTGCCAGCTCACCAGCGGACAATGAGCAGTTCTTC. This gives the protein CASSPADNEQFF. Based on the CDR3 plus reference TRBV18 and TRBJ2-1, the full variable domain is NAGVMQNPRHLVRRRGQEARLRCSPMKGHSHVYWYRQLPEEGLKFMVYLQKENIIDESGMPKERFSAEFPKEGPSILRIQQVVRGDSAAYFCASSPADNEQFFGPGTRLTVL.